Listed here is a single T cell receptor beta chain. Its antigen is unknown. This record belongs to a study of OX40 agonist ivuxolimab in advanced cancers. Study summary: A partial response was reached by three patients: one with hepatocellular carcinoma and two with cutaneous melanoma.

Baseline, cycle 4 day 1, and cycle 7 day 1 were the blood sampling points. Here immunoSEQ multiplex PCR was the method, and the copy in TCRdb shows in-frame clones only, minus some. This table has tens of thousands of clones, just under 95% appearing once. The V end was cut by 0 bases, the J end by 3 bases, with 12 bases between. Germline V gives CDR1 SGHVS, CDR2 FQNEAQ. The CDR3 totals 15 residues. Study conclusions and caveats: No determination was made of the antigen specificity of the expanded peripheral T cells.

The J gene is TRBJ2-7, the V gene TRBV7-8, with D possibly matching TRBD2 (5 bases). Source: CD4+ or CD8+ T cells sorted from blood, taken in a trial of the OX40 agonist ivuxolimab. This TCR came from an adult with an advanced solid tumor such as melanoma, head and neck, liver or kidney cancer. The CDR3 bases are TGTGCCAGCAGCTTAGCGCTCGGTCGGGGCTACGAGCAGTACTTC. The encoded protein is CASSLALGRGYEQYF.